The T cell receptor (beta chain) described here comes from a study of blood T cell repertoires in COVID-19. Study in general: Nucleic acid was either cDNA or gDNA, and it came from T cells, B-cell-depleted T cells, or PBMCs.

CDR1 and CDR2 from the germline V gene are SGDLS and YYNGEE. V lost 0 bases and J 5 bases, leaving 14 bases between the germline ends. This CDR3 is 15 amino acids long. The table came from immunoSEQ multiplex PCR; TCRdb's copy has only in-frame clones and leaves some out. Of approximately 170,000 clones listed, around 90% were seen once; the top ten hold roughly 25%. The TCR was taken from a man aged 55 to 70 with acute or convalescent COVID-19. This sequence joins TRBV9 and TRBJ1-1; D is ambiguous. Sequenced material: peripheral blood. This chain's CDR3 is CASSVDAQTGTEAFF. CDR3 coding DNA: TGTGCCAGCAGCGTAGATGCACAAACGGGGACTGAAGCTTTCTTT.